This T cell receptor (beta chain) originates from a study of T cell responses to AZD1222 COVID-19 vaccine. For the study at large: Pooling covered second doses at about 4 or about 12 weeks. Overall study findings and caveats: Only a handful of AZD1222 recipients were seropositive at baseline. Females outnumbered males among donors, who were mostly white British; clonal diversity was possibly underestimated.

With regard to this clone: Its antigen is not known.

Germline V gene sequence: CDR1 SGDLS, CDR2 YYNGEE. V lost 1 base and J 5 bases, leaving 9 bases between the germline ends. The CDR3 is made up of 14 amino acids. TCRdb's copy holds only in-frame clones and misses some; the assay was immunoSEQ multiplex PCR. The sample holds about 130,000 clones; roughly 88% are singletons and the top ten take roughly 7.3%. This clonotype was sampled from an adult in good health. The rearrangement joins TRBV9 to TRBJ1-4, with D perhaps TRBD1 (5 bases). Sequenced material: peripheral blood, taken on day 0 of AZD1222 vaccination. The DNA of the CDR3 is TGTGCCAGCAGCGTACCAGGGATGAATGAAAAACTGTTTTTT. Its protein product is CASSVPGMNEKLFF.